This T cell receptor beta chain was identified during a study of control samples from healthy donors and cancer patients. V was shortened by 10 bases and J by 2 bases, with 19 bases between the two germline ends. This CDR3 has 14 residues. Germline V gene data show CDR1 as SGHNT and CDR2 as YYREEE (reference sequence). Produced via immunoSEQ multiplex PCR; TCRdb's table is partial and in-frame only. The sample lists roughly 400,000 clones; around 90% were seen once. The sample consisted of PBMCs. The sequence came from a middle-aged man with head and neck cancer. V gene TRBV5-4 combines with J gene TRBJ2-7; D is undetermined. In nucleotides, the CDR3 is TGTGCCGCTCAGAAGCAGAGCGTTCCCTACGAGCAGTACTTC. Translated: CAAQKQSVPYEQYF.